The 18 T cell receptor beta chains reported below all come from one sample, sequenced in a study of T-cell reconstitution after alpha-beta-depleted transplantation in children. During its preparation, the TCRbeta library received unique molecular identifiers. TCRdb re-called the PCR reads with MiXCR, one entry per CDR3 protein. The data contain around 450,000 distinct CDR3 sequences, roughly 16% of them seen just once; the ten biggest clones take up 25% to 35%. The sample consisted of PBMCs, mostly from graft donor cells, taken 360 days after TCRalphabeta/CD19-depleted stem cell transplant. The origin of the receptors is a boy younger than two who had a stem cell transplant for Wiskott-Aldrich syndrome, so the T cells may come from the graft donor.

The table lists this clonotype with a few counts. J is TRBJ2-2 and V is TRBV12-3 or TRBV12-4; unclear D gene. The CDR3 runs to 13 residues. V was cut by 6 bases and J by 4 bases, with 9 bases left in between. The CDR3 loop is CASRGQFTGELFF. CDR3 DNA: TGTGCCAGCAGGGGCCAATTCACCGGGGAGCTGTTTTTT.

This clonotype was recorded a few times. The rearrangement links TRBV7-6 to TRBJ1-4, with 7 nucleotides matching TRBD1. This CDR3 comprises 15 residues. Trimming at V came to 3 bases and at J to 0 bases, leaving 1 base not matched to a gene. Germline V gene sequence: CDR1 SGHVS, CDR2 FNYEAQ. CDR3 protein: CASSFGTATNEKLFF. The CDR3 DNA follows: TGTGCCAGCAGCTTCGGGACAGCAACTAATGAAAAACTGTTTTTT.

There are a few counts of this clonotype. This chain joins TRBV5-1 and TRBJ1-4; the D is unclear. V gave up 3 bases and J gave up 5 bases, with 11 bases separating them. Germline assignment: CDR1 SGHRS and CDR2 YFSETQ. This CDR3 region has 14 residues. The CDR3 loop is CASSSGRKNEKLFF. The DNA for the CDR3 is TGCGCCAGCAGCTCCGGACGGAAGAATGAAAAACTGTTTTTT.

This clonotype was seen only a few times. V gene TRBV20-1 combines with J gene TRBJ2-1, with 9 bases matching TRBD2. The germline gives CDR1 DFQATT, CDR2 SNEGSKA (reference sequence). Germline trimming cut 6 bases from V and 5 bases from J; bases unmatched to any gene: 11. The CDR3 covers 15 residues. CDR3 bases: TGCAGTGCCCCCGTTCGTCTAGCGGGAAACAATGAGCAGTTCTTC. Translation gives CSAPVRLAGNNEQFF.

The V call is TRBV3-1, the J call TRBJ2-5, with 8 bases that match TRBD2. From germline, CDR1 is LGHDT and CDR2 YNNKEL (reference sequence). V dropped 7 bases and J dropped 1; count of bases not matched to a gene: 11. CDR3 length: 16 amino acids. The CDR3 loop reads CASTNSPLAVQETQYF. CDR3 nucleotide sequence: TGTGCCAGCACCAATAGCCCACTAGCGGTCCAAGAGACCCAGTACTTC.

The chain employs TRBV27 and TRBJ2-1; 12 bases line up with TRBD2. Germline V lookup: CDR1 MNHEY, CDR2 SMNVEV (reference sequence). The J segment lost 5 bases and the V segment lost 5 bases, leaving 7 bases of the junction unmatched. This CDR3 spans 16 amino acids. CDR3 in DNA: TGTGCCAGCAGTCGTCCTAGCGGGAGGGCTCACAATGAGCAGTTCTTC. The encoded protein is CASSRPSGRAHNEQFF.

This chain connects TRBV27 to TRBJ2-7; D is perhaps TRBD1 (6 bases). Per germline, CDR1 MNHEY and CDR2 SMNVEV (reference sequence). V lost 5 bases and J lost 2, with 13 bases in between. The CDR3 consists of 14 residues. In nucleotides, the CDR3 is TGTGCCAGCAGTCTAACAGGGTTAGCCTACGAGCAGTACTTC. This codes for CASSLTGLAYEQYF.

This clonotype was observed a handful of times. The chain combines TRBV3-1 with TRBJ2-3, with 10 bases lining up with TRBD2. The CDR3 is made up of 15 amino acids. The ends lost 6 bases at V and 1 base at J; junction bases unmatched: 4. CDR1 and CDR2 from the germline V gene are LGHDT and YNNKEL (reference sequence). Written as DNA, the CDR3 is TGTGCCAGCAGGACCGGGACTAGCGGCACAGATACGCAGTATTTT. Residues: CASRTGTSGTDTQYF.

The chain carries TRBV15 and TRBJ2-5, with D unresolved. V lost 0 bases, J lost 7 bases, and 9 bases lay in between. The germline CDR1 and CDR2 sequences are LNHNV and YYDKDF (reference sequence). The CDR3 loop spans 13 amino acids. The CDR3 spells CATSRDPEGTQYF. CDR3 nucleotide sequence: TGTGCCACCAGCAGAGACCCTGAAGGGACCCAGTACTTC.

This clonotype was found a few times. The chain carries TRBV27 and TRBJ2-7, with a tentative D call TRBD2 (5 bases). The germline V gene encodes CDR1 MNHEY and CDR2 SMNVEV (reference sequence). V was pared by 5 bases and J by 3 bases, with 11 bases between. This CDR3 has 13 amino acids. CDR3 sequence: CASSPGLDYEQYF. DNA for the CDR3: TGTGCCAGCAGTCCCGGACTGGACTACGAGCAGTACTTC.

The V call is TRBV10-3, the J call TRBJ2-7, with D unresolved. Per the germline V gene, CDR1 is ENHRY and CDR2 is SYGVKD. V dropped 4 bases and J dropped 5 bases, with 6 bases sitting between them. The CDR3 length is 11 residues. The CDR3 DNA reads as TGTGCCATCAGTGCCAAGAACGAGCAGTACTTC. Protein product: CAISAKNEQYF.

The rearrangement uses TRBV5-1 and TRBJ2-4; D is perhaps TRBD1 (5 bases). V was clipped by 1 base and J by 6 bases, with 23 bases between them. Germline lookup yields CDR1 SGHRS and CDR2 YFSETQ. The CDR3 runs to 18 residues. The CDR3 DNA follows: TGCGCCAGCAGCTTGAGGTCAACCCAGTGGGGCGCCGGAAACATTCAGTACTTC. Its translation: CASSLRSTQWGAGNIQYF.

The J gene is TRBJ2-7, the V gene TRBV10-2, with 7 bases identical to TRBD2. The CDR3 is 14 amino acids. Germline V lookup: CDR1 WSHSY, CDR2 SAAADI. V lost 5 bases to trimming and J lost 3 bases; unmatched junction nucleotides: 7. The CDR3 region has the DNA TGCGCCAGCAGTCGACACAGCGGGATCTACGAGCAGTACTTC. It yields the protein CASSRHSGIYEQYF.

The CDR3 sequence is CASSLSQGISYEQYF. In nucleotides, the CDR3 is TGTGCCAGCAGCTTAAGCCAGGGAATATCTTACGAGCAGTACTTC. The gene calls are TRBV7-2 and TRBJ2-7; D might be TRBD1 (5 bases). Trimming pared 2 bases from V and 4 bases from J, leaving 15 bases between. The germline CDR1 and CDR2 sequences are SGHTA and FQGNSA. The CDR3 runs to 15 residues.

The table lists this clonotype with a few counts. The chain recombines TRBV29-1 with TRBJ1-1; perhaps TRBD1 as D (6 bases). Germline-derived CDR1 and CDR2 are SQVTM and ANQGSEA. CDR3 length: 16 amino acids. V lost 7 bases to trimming and J lost 1 base, with 22 bases between them. CDR3 DNA: TGCAGCGCCGAGGTAGGGGGGGTAAGTTGGAACACTGAAGCTTTCTTT. Protein product: CSAEVGGVSWNTEAFF.

This clonotype was counted many times. This chain uses TRBV12-3 or TRBV12-4 with TRBJ2-4; D remains ambiguous. The CDR3 totals 14 residues. V dropped 2 bases and J dropped 4 bases, with 9 bases sitting between them. CDR3 protein: CASSLYDGKNIQYF. The CDR3 coding sequence is TGTGCCAGCAGTTTATACGATGGGAAAAACATTCAGTACTTC.

This clonotype was seen a handful of times. The chain has TRBV4-3 and TRBJ1-2; D may be TRBD1 (5 bases). Germline V gives CDR1 LGHNA, CDR2 YSLEER. V lost 5 bases, J lost 4 bases, and 11 bases lay in between. CDR3 length: 13 amino acids. The DNA for the CDR3 is TGCGCCAGCAGCATGGAGGGGAGCTATGGCTACACCTTC. Translating gives CASSMEGSYGYTF.

The chain's CDR3 is CASSLVKNTDTQYF. The CDR3, as DNA: TGTGCCAGCAGCTTGGTTAAAAACACAGATACGCAGTATTTT. The chain carries TRBV5-6 and TRBJ2-3; no definite D call. Per the germline V gene, CDR1 is SGHDT and CDR2 is YYEEEE. CDR3 length: 14 residues. The ends were cut back, 0 bases at V and 2 bases at J, with 7 bases in the middle.